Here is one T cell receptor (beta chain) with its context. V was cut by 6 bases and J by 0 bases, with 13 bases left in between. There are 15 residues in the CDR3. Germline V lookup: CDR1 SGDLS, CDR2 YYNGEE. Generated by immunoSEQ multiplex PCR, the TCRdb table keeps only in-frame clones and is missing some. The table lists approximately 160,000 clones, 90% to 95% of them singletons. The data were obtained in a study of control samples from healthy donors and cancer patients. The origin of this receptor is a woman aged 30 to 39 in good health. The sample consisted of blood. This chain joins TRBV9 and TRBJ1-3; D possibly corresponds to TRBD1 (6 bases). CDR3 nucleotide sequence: TGTGCCAGCAACAGGGACATCAGCTCTGGAAACACCATATATTTT. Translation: CASNRDISSGNTIYF. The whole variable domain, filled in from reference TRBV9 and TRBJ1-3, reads DSGVTQTPKHLITATGQRVTLRCSPRSGDLSVYWYQQSLDQGLQFLIQYYNGEERAKGNILERFSAQQFPDLHSELNLSSLELGDSALYFCASNRDISSGNTIYFGEGSWLTVV.